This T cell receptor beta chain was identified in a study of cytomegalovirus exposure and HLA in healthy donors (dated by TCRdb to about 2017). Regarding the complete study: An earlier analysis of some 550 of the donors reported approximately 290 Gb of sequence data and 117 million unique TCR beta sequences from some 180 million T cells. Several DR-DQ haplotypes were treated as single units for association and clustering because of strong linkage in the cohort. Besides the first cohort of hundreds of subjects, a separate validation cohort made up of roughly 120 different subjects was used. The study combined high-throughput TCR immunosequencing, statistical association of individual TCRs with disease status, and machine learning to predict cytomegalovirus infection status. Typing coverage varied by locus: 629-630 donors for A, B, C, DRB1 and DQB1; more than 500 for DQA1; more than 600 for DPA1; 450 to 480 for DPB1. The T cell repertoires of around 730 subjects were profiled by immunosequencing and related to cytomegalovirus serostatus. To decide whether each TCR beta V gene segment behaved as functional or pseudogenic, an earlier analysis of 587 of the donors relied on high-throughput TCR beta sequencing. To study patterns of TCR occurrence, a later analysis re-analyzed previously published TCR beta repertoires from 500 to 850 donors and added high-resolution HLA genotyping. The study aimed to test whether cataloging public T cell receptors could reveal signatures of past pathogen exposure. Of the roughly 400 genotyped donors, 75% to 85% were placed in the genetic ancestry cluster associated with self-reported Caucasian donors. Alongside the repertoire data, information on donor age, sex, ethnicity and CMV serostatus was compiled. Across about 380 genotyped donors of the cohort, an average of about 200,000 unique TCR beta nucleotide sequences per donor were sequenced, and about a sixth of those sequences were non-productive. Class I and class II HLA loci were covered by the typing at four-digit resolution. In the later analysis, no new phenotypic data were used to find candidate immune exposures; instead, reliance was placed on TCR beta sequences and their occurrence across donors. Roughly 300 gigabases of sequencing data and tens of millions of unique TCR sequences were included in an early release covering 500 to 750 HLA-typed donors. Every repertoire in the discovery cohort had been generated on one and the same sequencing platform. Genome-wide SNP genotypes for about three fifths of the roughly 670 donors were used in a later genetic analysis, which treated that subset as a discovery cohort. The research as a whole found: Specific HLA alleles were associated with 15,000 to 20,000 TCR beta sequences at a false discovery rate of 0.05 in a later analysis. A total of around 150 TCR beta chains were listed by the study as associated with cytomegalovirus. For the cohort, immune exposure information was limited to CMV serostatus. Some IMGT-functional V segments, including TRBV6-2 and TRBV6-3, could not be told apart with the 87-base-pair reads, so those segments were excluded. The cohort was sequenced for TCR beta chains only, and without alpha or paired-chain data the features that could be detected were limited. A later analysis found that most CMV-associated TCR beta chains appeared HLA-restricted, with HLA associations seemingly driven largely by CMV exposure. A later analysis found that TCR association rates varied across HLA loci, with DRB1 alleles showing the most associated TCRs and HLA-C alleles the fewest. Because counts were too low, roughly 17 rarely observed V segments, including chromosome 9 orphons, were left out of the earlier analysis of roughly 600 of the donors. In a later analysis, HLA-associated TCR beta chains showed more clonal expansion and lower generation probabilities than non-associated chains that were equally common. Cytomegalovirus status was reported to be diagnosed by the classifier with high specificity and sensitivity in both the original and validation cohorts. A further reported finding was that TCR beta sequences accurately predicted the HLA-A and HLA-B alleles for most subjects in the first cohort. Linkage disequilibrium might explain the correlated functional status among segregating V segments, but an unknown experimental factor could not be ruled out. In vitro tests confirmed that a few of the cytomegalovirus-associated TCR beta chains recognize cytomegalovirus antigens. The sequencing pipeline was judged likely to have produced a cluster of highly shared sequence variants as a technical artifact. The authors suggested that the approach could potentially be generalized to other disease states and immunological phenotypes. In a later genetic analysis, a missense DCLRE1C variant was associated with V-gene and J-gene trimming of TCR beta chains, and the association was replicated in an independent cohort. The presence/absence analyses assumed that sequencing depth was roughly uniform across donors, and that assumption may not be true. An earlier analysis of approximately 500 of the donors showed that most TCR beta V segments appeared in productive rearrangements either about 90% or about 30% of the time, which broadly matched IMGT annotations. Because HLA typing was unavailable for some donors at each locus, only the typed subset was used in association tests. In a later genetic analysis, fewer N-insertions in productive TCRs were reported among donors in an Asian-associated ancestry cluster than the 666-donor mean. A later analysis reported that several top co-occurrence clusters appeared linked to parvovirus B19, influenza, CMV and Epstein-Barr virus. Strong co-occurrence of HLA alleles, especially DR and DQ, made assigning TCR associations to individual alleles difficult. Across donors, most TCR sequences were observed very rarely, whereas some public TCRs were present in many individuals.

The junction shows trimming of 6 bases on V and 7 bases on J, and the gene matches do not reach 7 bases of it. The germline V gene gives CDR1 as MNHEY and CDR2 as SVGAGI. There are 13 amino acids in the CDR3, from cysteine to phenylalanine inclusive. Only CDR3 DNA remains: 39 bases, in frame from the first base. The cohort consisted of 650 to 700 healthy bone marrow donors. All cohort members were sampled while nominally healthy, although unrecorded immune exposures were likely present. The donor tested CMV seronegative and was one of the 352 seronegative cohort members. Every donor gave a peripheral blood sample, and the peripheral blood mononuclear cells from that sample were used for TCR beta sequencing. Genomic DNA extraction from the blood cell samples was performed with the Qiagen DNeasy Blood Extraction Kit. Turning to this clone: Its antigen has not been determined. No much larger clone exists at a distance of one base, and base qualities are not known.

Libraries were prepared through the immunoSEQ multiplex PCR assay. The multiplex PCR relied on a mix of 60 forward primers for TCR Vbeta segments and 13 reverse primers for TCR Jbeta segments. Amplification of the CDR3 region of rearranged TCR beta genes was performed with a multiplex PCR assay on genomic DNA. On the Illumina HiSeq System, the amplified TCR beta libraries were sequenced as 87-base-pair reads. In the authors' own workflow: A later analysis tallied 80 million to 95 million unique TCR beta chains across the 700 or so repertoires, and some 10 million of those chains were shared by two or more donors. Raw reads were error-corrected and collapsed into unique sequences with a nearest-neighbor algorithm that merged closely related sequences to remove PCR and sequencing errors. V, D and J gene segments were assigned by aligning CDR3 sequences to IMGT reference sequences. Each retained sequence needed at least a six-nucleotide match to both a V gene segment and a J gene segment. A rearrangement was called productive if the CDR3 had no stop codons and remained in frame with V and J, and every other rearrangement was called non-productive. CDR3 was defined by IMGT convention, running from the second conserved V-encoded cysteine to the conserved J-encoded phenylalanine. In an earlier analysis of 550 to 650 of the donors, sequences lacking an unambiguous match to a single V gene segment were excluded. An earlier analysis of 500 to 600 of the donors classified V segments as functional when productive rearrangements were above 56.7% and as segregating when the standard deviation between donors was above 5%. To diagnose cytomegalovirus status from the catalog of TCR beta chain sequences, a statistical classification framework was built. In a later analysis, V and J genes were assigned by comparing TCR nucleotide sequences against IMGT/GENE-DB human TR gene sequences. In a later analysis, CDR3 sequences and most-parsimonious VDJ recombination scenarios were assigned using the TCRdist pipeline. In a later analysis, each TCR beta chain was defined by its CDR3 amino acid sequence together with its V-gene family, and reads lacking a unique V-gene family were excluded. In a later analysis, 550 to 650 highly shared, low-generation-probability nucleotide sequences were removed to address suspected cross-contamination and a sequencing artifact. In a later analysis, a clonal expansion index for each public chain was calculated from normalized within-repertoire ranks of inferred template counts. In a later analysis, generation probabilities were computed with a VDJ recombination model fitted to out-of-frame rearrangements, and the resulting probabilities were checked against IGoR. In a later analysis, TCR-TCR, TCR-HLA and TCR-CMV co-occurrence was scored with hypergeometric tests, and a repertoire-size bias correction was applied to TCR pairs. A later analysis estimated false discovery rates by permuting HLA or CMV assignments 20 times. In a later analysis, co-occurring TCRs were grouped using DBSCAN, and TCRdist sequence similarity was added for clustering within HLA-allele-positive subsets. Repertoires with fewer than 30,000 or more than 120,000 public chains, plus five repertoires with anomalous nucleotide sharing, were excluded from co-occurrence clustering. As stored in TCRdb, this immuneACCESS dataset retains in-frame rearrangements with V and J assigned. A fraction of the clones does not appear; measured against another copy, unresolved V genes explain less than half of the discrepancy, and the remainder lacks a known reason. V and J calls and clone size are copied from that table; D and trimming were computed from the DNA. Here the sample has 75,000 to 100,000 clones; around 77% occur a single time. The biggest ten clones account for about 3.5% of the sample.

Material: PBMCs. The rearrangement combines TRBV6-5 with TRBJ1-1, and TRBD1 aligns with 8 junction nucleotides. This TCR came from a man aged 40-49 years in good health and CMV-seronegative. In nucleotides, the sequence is TGTGCCAGCAGGACAGGGGTAGCGCTTGAAGCTTTCTTT. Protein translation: CASRTGVALEAFF.